These 12 T cell receptor beta chains were sequenced from one sample in a study of T cell responses to AZD1222 COVID-19 vaccine. The method was immunoSEQ multiplex PCR; TCRdb's version includes in-frame clones alone and lacks a portion of them. Among about 74,000 clones listed, about nine tenths were seen once. The sequencing here drew on peripheral blood, taken on day 0 of AZD1222 vaccination. These receptors came from an adult in good health.

V and J are TRBV29-1 and TRBJ2-2; TRBD2 might be the D (6 bases). The CDR3 spans 15 residues. Germline V gives CDR1 SQVTM, CDR2 ANQGSEA. V was clipped by 0 bases and J by 1 base, with 9 bases between them. As DNA, the CDR3 is TGCAGCGTTGAAGATATTAGCGGGAACACCGGGGAGCTGTTTTTT. Translated, it gives CSVEDISGNTGELFF.

The genes are TRBV24-1 and TRBJ2-7; no firm D call. This CDR3 has 11 residues. The germline V gene encodes CDR1 KGHDR and CDR2 SFDVKD. The V and J ends lost 9 bases and 7 bases respectively, with 12 bases between them. CDR3 sequence (DNA): TGTGCCACCTATCATAAGAGGGAGCAGTACTTC. This sequence encodes CATYHKREQYF.

The chain couples TRBV11-2 to TRBJ2-3, with D maybe TRBD2 (5 bases). V shed 11 bases and J shed 1 base, with 22 bases lying between them. This CDR3 has 16 amino acids. CDR1 and CDR2 from the germline V gene are SGHAT and FQNNGV. This chain's CDR3 is CAWRSGVQSGTDTQYF. The CDR3 region has the DNA TGTGCCTGGAGGAGCGGAGTCCAGTCGGGCACAGATACGCAGTATTTT.

This rearrangement joins TRBV6-5 to TRBJ2-2; TRBD1 might be the D (5 bases). V was clipped by 2 bases and J by 2 bases, with 9 bases between them. CDR3 length: 15 amino acids. The germline V gene has CDR1 MNHEY and CDR2 SVGAGI. The chain's CDR3 is CASSYGDSNTGELFF. The CDR3 DNA follows: TGTGCCAGCAGTTACGGAGACAGCAACACCGGGGAGCTGTTTTTT.

V and J are TRBV28 and TRBJ2-2, with 8 bases matching TRBD1. CDR3 length: 13 residues. Looked up from germline, CDR1 is MDHEN and CDR2 is SYDVKM. Trimming at V came to 7 bases and at J to 7 bases, leaving 5 bases not matched to a gene. The CDR3: CASTAGGGGELFF. The CDR3 region has the DNA TGTGCCAGCACTGCAGGGGGCGGCGGGGAGCTGTTTTTT.

The chain couples TRBV14 to TRBJ2-3; the match to TRBD1 covers 9 bases. The germline CDR1 and CDR2 sequences are SGHDN and FVKESK. V shed 4 bases and J 4 bases; nucleotides not matched to a gene: 6. The CDR3 is made up of 15 amino acids. The DNA of the CDR3 is TGTGCCAGCAGCCTAGACAGGGGGAGCGCAGATACGCAGTATTTT. This encodes CASSLDRGSADTQYF.

V usage is TRBV28 and J usage is TRBJ1-1; possible D gene TRBD1, 5 bases. Deletions cut 6 bases from V and 3 bases from J, with 14 bases between. CDR3 length equals 14 residues. Germline loops: CDR1 MDHEN, CDR2 SYDVKM. The CDR3 DNA reads as TGTGCCAGCAGCCTGGGACCCCTCGACACTGAAGCTTTCTTT. It yields the protein CASSLGPLDTEAFF.

This chain joins TRBV5-1 and TRBJ1-5, with D tentatively TRBD1 (6 bases). The V and J ends lost 0 bases and 2 bases respectively, with 15 bases between them. CDR1 and CDR2 (germline): SGHRS, YFSETQ. The CDR3 totals 17 residues. The CDR3 region is CASSLGAAGAGNQPQHF. CDR3 DNA: TGCGCCAGCAGCTTGGGTGCCGCAGGGGCGGGCAATCAGCCCCAGCATTTT.

This clone was seen once. The rearrangement uses TRBV4-2 and TRBJ2-3; D remains unclear. The germline V gene encodes CDR1 LGHNA and CDR2 YNFKEQ. This CDR3 is 17 amino acids long. V lost 0 bases to trimming and J lost 0 bases, with 13 bases between them. CDR3 bases: TGTGCCAGCAGCCAAGAATGGAGTGAAGCGAGCACAGATACGCAGTATTTT. Amino acids: CASSQEWSEASTDTQYF.

The rearrangement links TRBV30 to TRBJ1-3, with TRBD1 matching over 7 bases. V lost 4 bases and J lost 2; bases outside the gene matches: 2. Germline V gene data show CDR1 as GTSNPN and CDR2 as SVGIG (reference sequence). The CDR3 totals 13 residues. Here the CDR3 DNA reads TGTGCCTGGAACCAGGGGGCTGGAAACACCATATATTTT. Translating it yields CAWNQGAGNTIYF.

The chain joins TRBV30 to TRBJ1-2, with 11 bases lining up with TRBD1. The germline V gene encodes CDR1 GTSNPN and CDR2 SVGIG (reference sequence). The CDR3 contains 16 residues. The V gene end was trimmed by 0 bases and the J gene end by 6 bases; junction bases not matched to a gene: 9. Here the CDR3 DNA reads TGTGCCTGGAGTGTGGGTTGGACAGGGGGCGTACATGGCTACACCTTC. Translation gives CAWSVGWTGGVHGYTF.

The V and J genes are TRBV3-1 (or the pseudogene TRBV3-2) and TRBJ1-3; tentative D call: TRBD1 (5 bases). The CDR3 has 16 residues. V was clipped by 5 bases and J by 0 bases, with 14 bases between them. Germline CDR1 LGHDT, CDR2 YNNKEL (reference sequence). CDR3 DNA: TGTGCCAGCAGCGGGGACTTTTCCAGCTCTGGAAACACCATATATTTT. This encodes CASSGDFSSSGNTIYF.